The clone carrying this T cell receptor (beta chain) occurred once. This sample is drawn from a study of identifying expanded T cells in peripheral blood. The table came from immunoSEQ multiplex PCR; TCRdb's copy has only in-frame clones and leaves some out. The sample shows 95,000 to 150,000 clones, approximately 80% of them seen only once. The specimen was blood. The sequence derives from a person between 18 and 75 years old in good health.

The CDR3 DNA reads TGTGCCAGCTTTTTGTCCGGGAGTATCCCCAGCACAGATACGCAGTATTTT. Amino acid sequence: CASFLSGSIPSTDTQYF. The chain carries TRBV5-6 and TRBJ2-3; TRBD2 might be the D (6 bases). V dropped 7 bases and J dropped 0 bases, with 21 bases sitting between them. This CDR3 region has 17 residues. Germline V gene sequence: CDR1 SGHDT, CDR2 YYEEEE.